A selection of T cell receptor beta chains follows, all from one sample in a study of cytomegalovirus exposure and HLA in healthy donors. Generated by immunoSEQ multiplex PCR, the TCRdb table keeps only in-frame clones and is missing some. Of approximately 170,000 clones in the sample, around four fifths are singletons; the top ten hold around 2.5%. Sequenced material: PBMCs. The source is a man aged 30 to 39 in good health and CMV-seropositive. Both conserved end residues are trimmed from each CDR3. Some rows mark clone size as missing; the rest say once, few, many or name a class of expanded clone.

few | TRBV6-5 | ASSYSPGSSYGYT
- | TRBV7-2 | ASSFGQVIYNEQF
once | TRBV19 | ASSIGPGPNYEQY
few | TRBV30 | AWSVSRREDLGT
- | TRBV7-9 | ASSRRGSGANVLT
- | TRBV27 | ASSQQGTGVYQPQH
- | TRBV2 | ASSTGVQNIQY
- | TRBV19 | ASSLTVGTDTQY
- | TRBV12-5 | ASGLVRSDSYNEQF
- | TRBV15 | ATSSTLITSRTNTGELF
- | TRBV11-2 | ASSSGQANTGELF
- | TRBV27 | ASSSYTKGETNQETQY
- | TRBV6-5 | ASSWTSGNYEQY
- | TRBV2 | ASRLRGRGNEQF
- | TRBV5-1 | ASSSRGTWTYEQY
once | TRBV4-3 | ASSQQGRTNEKLF
- | TRBV6-5 | ASSPLPGGNQPQH
- | TRBV4-1 | ASSLGRTSSGNTIY
- | TRBV7-2 | ASSQSSGAYEQY
- | TRBV11-2 | ASSGLRGSGANVLT
- | TRBV7-2 | ASSFDRGRNEQF
- | TRBV2 | ASSARAGVQETQY
- | TRBV11-2 | ASSSHRTHNYGYT
few | TRBV6-5 | ASTSGQGPGYT
few | TRBV4-2 | ASSQGRRGDSPLH
once | TRBV18 | ASSSGQNNSPLH
- | TRBV9 | ASSDPGGGVNEKLF
- | TRBV5-1 | ASSLGSGNEQY
- | TRBV6-5 | ASRTGGPYNEQF
- | TRBV9 | ASSAGANVLT
- | TRBV25-1 | ASSEWDTYQPQH
few | TRBV5-6 | ASSLDGAGNTIY
- | TRBV5-1 | ASSPGQGAGDTQY
- | TRBV9 | ASSPGLVGQETQY
- | TRBV6-1 | ASRTYREAPEAF
- | TRBV11-2 | ASSPDSNYGYT
- | TRBV9 | ASSPRDRVYEQY